This is a list of T cell receptor beta chains from one sample in a study of blood T cell repertoires in COVID-19. The repertoire was sequenced with immunoSEQ multiplex PCR; TCRdb's copy has only in-frame clones and lacks some. The table includes fewer than 85,000 clones, 70% to 75% detected once. The specimen was peripheral blood. These receptors all stem from a man aged 55 to 70 with acute or convalescent COVID-19. Both conserved end residues are part of each CDR3. The order of the fields is V gene, J gene, CDR3 protein.

>TRBV6-4|TRBJ2-1
CASSRQGYNEQFF
>TRBV29-1|TRBJ1-1
CSVEEGVNTEAFF
>TRBV18|TRBJ2-5
CASSPTRGEETQYF
>TRBV2|TRBJ1-1
CASRDPRGTEAFF
>TRBV19|TRBJ2-4
CASSMSGAKNIQYF
>TRBV5-1|TRBJ2-2
CASSLMDMMNTGELFF
>TRBV11-2|TRBJ2-5
CASSPGGGSTQYF
>TRBV2|TRBJ2-5
CASSELAGAQETQYF
>TRBV2|TRBJ1-1
CASSVSAMEGTEAFF
>TRBV19|TRBJ1-6
CASSTFAAGSSPLHF
>TRBV19|TRBJ2-7
CASRRTGGGSEQYF
>TRBV19|TRBJ1-2
CASSAQSGTGLYGYTF
>TRBV7-9|TRBJ1-5
CASSLVRSGDNQPQHF
>TRBV7-2|TRBJ2-3
CASTLTRLADTQYF
>TRBV3-1/TRBV3-2|TRBJ2-3
CASSKTPRLAGGADTQYF
>TRBV30|TRBJ2-7
CAWSVQVYEQYF
>TRBV11-2|TRBJ2-6
CASSLGGITSGANVLTF
>TRBV7-2|TRBJ1-5
CASSSGDQPQHF
>TRBV7-6|TRBJ2-1
CASSEGGGRVGEQFF
>TRBV6-5|TRBJ2-4
CASNLRGEGNIQYF
>TRBV7-9|TRBJ1-1
CASRPDRGNTEAFF
>TRBV24-1|TRBJ1-2
CATSDQGVFGYTF
>TRBV2|TRBJ1-6
CASRNYREIYNSPLHF
>TRBV5-6|TRBJ1-2
CASSLGGPGRGYTF
>TRBV7-3|TRBJ2-2
CASSPRSTGELFF
>TRBV14|TRBJ1-4
CASSHNNEKLFF
>TRBV14|TRBJ2-3
CASSQEQGRDTQYF
>TRBV20-1|TRBJ1-1
CSARRDSEAFF
>TRBV7-2|TRBJ2-1
CASSSAAEGYEQFF
>TRBV9|TRBJ2-7
CASSPGTGDLEQYF
>TRBV6-1|TRBJ2-2
CASSEIWVGTSMTGELFF